This T cell receptor (beta chain) was retrieved from a study of CD8+ T cells in alopecia areata. Study information: A regimen of oral tofacitinib, 5 to 10 mg twice daily, was given to treated patients. Regarding the study as a whole: Mice showed clearer TCR sharing than patients did, a gap that was possibly HLA-related. Among the top 100, expanded CD8+ clones, as well as scalp clonality, were significantly decreased by tofacitinib. A large proportion of expanded lesional clones were detected persisting in scalp and blood during tofacitinib.

Trimming took 5 bases from V and 2 from J, leaving 6 bases between them. The CDR3 sequence is 11 residues long. CDR1 and CDR2 (germline): SQVTM, ANQGSEA. Specified treatment: oral pan-JAK inhibitor, 5-10 mg twice daily. Turning to this clone: Its matching antigen is unknown.

Investigators isolated RNA and reverse transcribed it into cDNA to act as the sequencing template. Produced via immunoSEQ multiplex PCR; TCRdb's table is partial and in-frame only. The table includes around 100,000 clones, just over 85% detected once. This rearrangement joins TRBV29-1 to TRBJ2-5; D remains unclear. The source of this sequence is a human donor with alopecia areata. Sequencing was performed on CD8+ T cells sorted from blood, taken at approximately week 31, from a patient treated with tofacitinib. Here the CDR3 DNA reads TGCAGCGTTCAAAATCAAGAGACCCAGTACTTC. Amino acids: CSVQNQETQYF.